The present T cell receptor beta chain was sequenced within a study of PD-1 blockade in classical Hodgkin lymphoma. Study-level information: Treatment was intravenous nivolumab, 3 mg/kg every 2 weeks, until progression. General observations from the study: Patients excluded were those beginning nivolumab under 1 year after ASCT. There remain no defined causes for the repertoire differences, which possibly reflect disease activity or prior therapy. Patients newly diagnosed and complete responders had comparable baseline diversity.

The CDR3 is 12 amino acids. In germline, CDR1 is MGHDK, CDR2 SYGVNS. Trimming shortened V by 4 bases and J by 3 bases, and 7 bases separated the two germline ends. TCRdb keeps only in-frame clones here, not all; method: immunoSEQ multiplex PCR. The data hold roughly 61,000 clones, with roughly nine tenths observed a single time. Remarks on this clone: Its antigen is unidentified.

Relapses following autologous stem cell transplantation were seen in all patients, with brentuximab vedotin exposure varying. This specimen was peripheral blood mononuclear cells (PBMCs), taken at baseline. The chain joins TRBV25-1 to TRBJ2-7; D gene uncertain. The clonotype was recovered from a human donor with classical Hodgkin lymphoma. The CDR3 DNA reads TGTGCCAGCAGTGTCCTGAACTACGAGCAGTACTTC. This encodes CASSVLNYEQYF.